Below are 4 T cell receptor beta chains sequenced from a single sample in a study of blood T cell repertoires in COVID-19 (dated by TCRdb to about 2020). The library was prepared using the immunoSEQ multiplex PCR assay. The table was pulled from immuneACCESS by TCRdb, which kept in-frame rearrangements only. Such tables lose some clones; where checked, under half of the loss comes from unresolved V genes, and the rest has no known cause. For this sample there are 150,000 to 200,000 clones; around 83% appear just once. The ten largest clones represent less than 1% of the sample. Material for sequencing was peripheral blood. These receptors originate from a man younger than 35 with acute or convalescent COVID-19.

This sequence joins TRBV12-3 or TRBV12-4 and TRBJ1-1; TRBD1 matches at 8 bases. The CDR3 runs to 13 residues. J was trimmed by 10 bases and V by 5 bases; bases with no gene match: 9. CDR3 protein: CASSPRTGLGAFF. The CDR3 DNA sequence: TGTGCCAGCAGTCCGAGGACAGGGCTTGGAGCTTTCTTT.

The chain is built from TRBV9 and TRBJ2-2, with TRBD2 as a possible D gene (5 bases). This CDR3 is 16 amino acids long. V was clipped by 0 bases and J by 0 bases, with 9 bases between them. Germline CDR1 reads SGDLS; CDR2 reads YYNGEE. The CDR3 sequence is CASSVGGFANTGELFF. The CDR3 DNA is TGTGCCAGCAGCGTAGGAGGGTTCGCGAACACCGGGGAGCTGTTTTTT. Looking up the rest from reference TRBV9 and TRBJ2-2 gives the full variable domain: DSGVTQTPKHLITATGQRVTLRCSPRSGDLSVYWYQQSLDQGLQFLIQYYNGEERAKGNILERFSAQQFPDLHSELNLSSLELGDSALYFCASSVGGFANTGELFFGEGSRLTVL.

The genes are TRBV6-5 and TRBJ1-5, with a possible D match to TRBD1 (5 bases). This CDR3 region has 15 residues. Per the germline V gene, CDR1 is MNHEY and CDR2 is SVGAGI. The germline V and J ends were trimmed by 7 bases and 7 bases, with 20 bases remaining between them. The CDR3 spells CASTKGAGFEQPQHF. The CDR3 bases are TGTGCCAGCACCAAAGGGGCAGGGTTTGAGCAGCCCCAGCATTTT.

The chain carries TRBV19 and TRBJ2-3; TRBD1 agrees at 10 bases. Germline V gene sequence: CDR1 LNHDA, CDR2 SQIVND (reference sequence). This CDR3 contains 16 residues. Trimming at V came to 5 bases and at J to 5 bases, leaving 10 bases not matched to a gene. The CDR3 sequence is CASSPPTGGWGDTQYF. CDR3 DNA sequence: TGTGCCAGTAGTCCGCCGACAGGGGGCTGGGGAGATACGCAGTATTTT.